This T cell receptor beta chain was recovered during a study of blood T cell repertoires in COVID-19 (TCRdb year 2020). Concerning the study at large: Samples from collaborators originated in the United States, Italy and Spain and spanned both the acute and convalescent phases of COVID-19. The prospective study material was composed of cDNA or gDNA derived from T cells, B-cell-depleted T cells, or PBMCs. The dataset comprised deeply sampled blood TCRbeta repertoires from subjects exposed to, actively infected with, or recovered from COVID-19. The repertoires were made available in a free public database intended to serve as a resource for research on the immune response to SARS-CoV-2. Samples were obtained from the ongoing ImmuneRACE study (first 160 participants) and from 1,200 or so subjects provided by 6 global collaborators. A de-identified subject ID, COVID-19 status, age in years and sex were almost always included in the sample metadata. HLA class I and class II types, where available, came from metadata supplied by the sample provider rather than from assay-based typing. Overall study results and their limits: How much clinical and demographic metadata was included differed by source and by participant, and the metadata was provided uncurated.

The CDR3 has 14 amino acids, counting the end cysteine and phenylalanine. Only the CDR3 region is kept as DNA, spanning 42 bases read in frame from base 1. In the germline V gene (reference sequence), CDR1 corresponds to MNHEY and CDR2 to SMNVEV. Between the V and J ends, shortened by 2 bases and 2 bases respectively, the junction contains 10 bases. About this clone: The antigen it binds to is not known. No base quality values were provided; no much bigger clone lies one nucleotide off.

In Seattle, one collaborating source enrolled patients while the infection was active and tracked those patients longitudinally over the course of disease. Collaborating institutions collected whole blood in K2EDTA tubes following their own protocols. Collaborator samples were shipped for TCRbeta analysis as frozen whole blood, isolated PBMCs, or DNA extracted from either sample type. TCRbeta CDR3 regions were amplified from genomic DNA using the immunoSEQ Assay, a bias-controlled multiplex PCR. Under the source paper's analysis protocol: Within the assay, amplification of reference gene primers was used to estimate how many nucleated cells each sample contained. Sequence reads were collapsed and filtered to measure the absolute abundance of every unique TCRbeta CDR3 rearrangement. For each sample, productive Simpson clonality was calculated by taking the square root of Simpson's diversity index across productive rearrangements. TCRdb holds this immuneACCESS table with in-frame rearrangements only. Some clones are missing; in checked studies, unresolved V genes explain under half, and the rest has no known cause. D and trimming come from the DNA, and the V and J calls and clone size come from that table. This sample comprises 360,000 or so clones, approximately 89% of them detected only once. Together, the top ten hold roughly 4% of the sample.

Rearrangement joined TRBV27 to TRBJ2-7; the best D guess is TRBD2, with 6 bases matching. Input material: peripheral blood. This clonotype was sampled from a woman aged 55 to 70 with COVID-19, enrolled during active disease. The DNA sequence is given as TGTGCCAGCAGTTTAGGCGGGGTGACCTACGAGCAGTACTTC. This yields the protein CASSLGGVTYEQYF.